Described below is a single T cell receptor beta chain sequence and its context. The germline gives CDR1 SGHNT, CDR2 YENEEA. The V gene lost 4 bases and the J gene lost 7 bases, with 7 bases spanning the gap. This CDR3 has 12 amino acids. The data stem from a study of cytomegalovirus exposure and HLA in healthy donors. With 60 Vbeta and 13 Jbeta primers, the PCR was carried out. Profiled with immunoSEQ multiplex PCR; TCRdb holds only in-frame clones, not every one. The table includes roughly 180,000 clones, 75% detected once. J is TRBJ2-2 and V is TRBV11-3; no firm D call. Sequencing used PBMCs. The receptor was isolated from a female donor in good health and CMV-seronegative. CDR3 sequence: CASSSYNGELFF. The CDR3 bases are TGTGCCAGCAGCTCTTATAACGGGGAGCTGTTTTTT.